This TCR beta chain derives from a study of shared clonotypes between healthy human individuals. Study conclusions and caveats: Memory subsets had estimated richness that was generally smaller than that of naive subsets. Naive CD4 clonotype sharing across several donors was approximately 5.2%.

CDR3 length: 11 residues. Germline-derived CDR1 and CDR2 are DFQATT and SNEGSKA (reference sequence). V lost 3 bases, J lost 6 bases, and 9 bases lay in between. A remark on this clone: Its antigen is still unknown.

Generated by immunoSEQ multiplex PCR, the TCRdb table keeps only in-frame clones and is missing some. The data hold around 510,000 clones, with roughly 95% observed a single time. Material: naive CD4+ T cells sorted from blood. Specified subset: CD45RA+ positively selected. This TCR came from a woman in her 30s in good health. The rearrangement joins TRBV20-1 to TRBJ2-7; perhaps TRBD2 as D (6 bases). This chain's CDR3 is CSAREGTEQYF. CDR3 nucleotide sequence: TGCAGTGCTAGGGAGGGCACCGAGCAGTACTTC.